These T cell receptor beta chains were read from a single sample in a study of blood T cell repertoires in COVID-19. Profiled with immunoSEQ multiplex PCR; TCRdb holds only in-frame clones, not every one. The sample lists 100,000 to 150,000 clones, approximately 90% occurring once. The sample was peripheral blood. Receptors were obtained from a middle-aged man with acute or convalescent COVID-19. Both conserved end residues are part of each CDR3. A D gene is named only where the DNA matches it firmly. The size entry is marked missing in some rows and otherwise reads once, few, many or a size class.

clone size: .; D gene: TRBD2; J gene: TRBJ2-1; V gene: TRBV10-3; CDR3 protein: CAISDRGLAGELGEQFF; CDR3 DNA: TGTGCCATCAGTGACCGGGGACTAGCGGGAGAGTTGGGTGAGCAGTTCTTC
clone size: .; D gene: .; J gene: TRBJ2-5; V gene: TRBV3-1/TRBV3-2; CDR3 protein: CASSQGLQRQETQYF; CDR3 DNA: TGTGCCAGCAGCCAAGGCTTACAGCGGCAAGAGACCCAGTACTTC
clone size: .; D gene: TRBD1; J gene: TRBJ1-5; V gene: TRBV19; CDR3 protein: CASSIGNRQGKGNQPQHF; CDR3 DNA: TGTGCCAGTAGTATCGGGAACCGACAGGGAAAGGGCAATCAGCCCCAGCATTTT
clone size: .; D gene: .; J gene: TRBJ2-1; V gene: TRBV29-1; CDR3 protein: CSASGTNEGNEQFF; CDR3 DNA: TGCAGCGCCTCCGGGACAAATGAGGGGAATGAGCAGTTCTTC
clone size: .; D gene: TRBD1; J gene: TRBJ1-1; V gene: TRBV19; CDR3 protein: CASSGTGMLSTEAFF; CDR3 DNA: TGTGCCAGTAGTGGGACAGGGATGTTGTCCACTGAAGCTTTCTTT
clone size: .; D gene: TRBD1; J gene: TRBJ1-1; V gene: TRBV10-2; CDR3 protein: CASSVEGGSTEAFF; CDR3 DNA: TGCGCCAGCAGTGTGGAAGGGGGCAGCACTGAAGCTTTCTTT
clone size: .; D gene: .; J gene: TRBJ2-5; V gene: TRBV7-2; CDR3 protein: CASSGGTAETQYF; CDR3 DNA: TGTGCCAGCAGCGGGGGGACAGCAGAGACCCAGTACTTC
clone size: .; D gene: .; J gene: TRBJ1-3; V gene: TRBV10-3; CDR3 protein: CAISDSSSGNTIYF; CDR3 DNA: TGTGCCATCAGCGACAGCAGCTCTGGAAACACCATATATTTT
clone size: .; D gene: .; J gene: TRBJ1-1; V gene: TRBV6-2/TRBV6-3; CDR3 protein: CASSYEGGAFF; CDR3 DNA: TGTGCCAGCAGTTACGAGGGGGGGGCTTTCTTT
clone size: .; D gene: .; J gene: TRBJ1-5; V gene: TRBV19; CDR3 protein: CASSPPIRRRQAQHF; CDR3 DNA: TGTGCCAGTAGTCCACCTATTAGGCGACGCCAGGCCCAGCATTTT
clone size: .; D gene: .; J gene: TRBJ2-3; V gene: TRBV14; CDR3 protein: CASSPQKAGRGTDTQYF; CDR3 DNA: TGTGCCAGCAGCCCCCAAAAGGCCGGGCGGGGCACAGATACGCAGTATTTT
clone size: .; D gene: .; J gene: TRBJ1-2; V gene: TRBV18; CDR3 protein: CASSPQQGNYGYTF; CDR3 DNA: TGTGCCAGCTCTCCCCAACAGGGTAACTATGGCTACACCTTC
clone size: .; D gene: TRBD2; J gene: TRBJ2-1; V gene: TRBV7-9; CDR3 protein: CASSGTSASGRSSYNEQFF; CDR3 DNA: TGTGCCAGCAGCGGTACTAGTGCTAGCGGGAGGTCGTCCTACAATGAGCAGTTCTTC
clone size: .; D gene: TRBD2; J gene: TRBJ2-7; V gene: TRBV3-1/TRBV3-2; CDR3 protein: CASSLSTSGIYEQYF; CDR3 DNA: TGTGCCAGCAGCCTCTCGACTAGCGGAATATACGAGCAGTACTTC
clone size: .; D gene: .; J gene: TRBJ2-2; V gene: TRBV3-1/TRBV3-2; CDR3 protein: CASSLPSPGLFTGELFF; CDR3 DNA: TGTGCCAGCAGCCTACCCTCGCCGGGACTCTTCACCGGGGAGCTGTTTTTT
clone size: .; D gene: .; J gene: TRBJ2-5; V gene: TRBV7-2; CDR3 protein: CASSRQETQYF; CDR3 DNA: TGTGCCAGCAGTCGTCAAGAGACCCAGTACTTC
clone size: .; D gene: .; J gene: TRBJ2-5; V gene: TRBV25-1; CDR3 protein: CASSGDKPQETQYF; CDR3 DNA: TGTGCCAGCAGTGGCGACAAACCGCAAGAGACCCAGTACTTC
clone size: .; D gene: TRBD2; J gene: TRBJ2-5; V gene: TRBV15; CDR3 protein: CATSLGISGKRGETQYF; CDR3 DNA: TGTGCCACCAGCTTGGGAATCAGCGGGAAAAGAGGAGAGACCCAGTACTTC
clone size: .; D gene: TRBD2; J gene: TRBJ2-3; V gene: TRBV7-2; CDR3 protein: CASSLLSSGRGTQYF; CDR3 DNA: TGTGCCAGCAGCTTATTATCCAGCGGGAGGGGTACGCAGTATTTT
clone size: .; D gene: .; J gene: TRBJ1-3; V gene: TRBV11-3; CDR3 protein: CASTKGGEAGNTIYF; CDR3 DNA: TGTGCCAGCACCAAAGGGGGGGAAGCTGGAAACACCATATATTTT
clone size: .; D gene: TRBD1; J gene: TRBJ1-6; V gene: TRBV5-5; CDR3 protein: CASSFGQGKGSSYNSPLHF; CDR3 DNA: TGTGCCAGCAGCTTCGGACAGGGGAAAGGGAGCTCCTATAATTCACCCCTCCACTTT
clone size: .; D gene: TRBD1; J gene: TRBJ1-5; V gene: TRBV18; CDR3 protein: CASSPADRETYSNQPQHF; CDR3 DNA: TGTGCCAGCTCACCAGCAGACAGGGAAACTTATAGCAATCAGCCCCAGCATTTT
clone size: .; D gene: .; J gene: TRBJ1-5; V gene: TRBV5-1; CDR3 protein: CASSFGGRDQPQHF; CDR3 DNA: TGCGCCAGCAGCTTCGGGGGACGCGATCAGCCCCAGCATTTT
clone size: .; D gene: TRBD1; J gene: TRBJ1-1; V gene: TRBV5-8; CDR3 protein: CASSTTQGDAMNTEAFF; CDR3 DNA: TGTGCCAGCAGCACAACACAGGGGGACGCCATGAACACTGAAGCTTTCTTT
clone size: .; D gene: .; J gene: TRBJ2-7; V gene: TRBV6-5; CDR3 protein: CASSLGPVYEQYF; CDR3 DNA: TGTGCCAGCAGTTTGGGCCCGGTCTACGAGCAGTACTTC
clone size: .; D gene: TRBD2; J gene: TRBJ2-4; V gene: TRBV5-1; CDR3 protein: CASSFLAGDESAKNIQYF; CDR3 DNA: TGCGCCAGCAGCTTCCTAGCGGGAGATGAGTCGGCCAAAAACATTCAGTACTTC
clone size: .; D gene: .; J gene: TRBJ1-1; V gene: TRBV4-3; CDR3 protein: CASSQDLATPGGMGF; CDR3 DNA: TGCGCCAGCAGCCAAGATTTGGCAACCCCTGGGGGGATGGGCTTT
clone size: once; D gene: .; J gene: TRBJ2-1; V gene: TRBV19; CDR3 protein: CASILSAGLSYNEQFF; CDR3 DNA: TGTGCCAGTATACTAAGTGCGGGACTCTCCTACAATGAGCAGTTCTTC
clone size: .; D gene: .; J gene: TRBJ2-7; V gene: TRBV7-9; CDR3 protein: CASSSTRNYEQYF; CDR3 DNA: TGTGCCAGCAGCAGTACTAGGAACTACGAGCAGTACTTC